This TCR beta chain was recovered during a study of cytomegalovirus exposure and HLA in healthy donors. This CDR3 spans 14 amino acids. Germline lookup yields CDR1 WNHNN and CDR2 SYGVQD (reference sequence). V was clipped by 6 bases and J by 5 bases, with 13 bases between them. A note on this clone: Its matching antigen is unknown.

Notes on the study in general: Researchers counted some 150 TCR beta chains as cytomegalovirus-associated.

Here immunoSEQ multiplex PCR was the method, and the copy in TCRdb shows in-frame clones only, minus some. The sample consists of hundreds of thousands of clones, 83% of them appearing once. This clonotype originated in a woman between 18 and 29 years old in good health and CMV-seronegative. The specimen was PBMCs. The chain combines TRBV10-1 with TRBJ1-4; D ambiguous. The CDR3 spells CASRYRRSNEKLFF. CDR3 coding DNA: TGCGCCAGCAGGTATAGACGGTCAAATGAAAAACTGTTTTTT.